This T cell receptor (beta chain) was captured in a study of blood T cells in healthy people across ages. Combining a sample-barcoded 5' primer with a J-beta primer mix, a second PCR ran for roughly 7 to 12 cycles. TCRdb independently ran MiXCR on the 5' RACE reads; one entry per CDR3 protein. This table has approximately 880,000 distinct CDR3 sequences, 48% appearing once. Germline CDR1 MRHNA, CDR2 SNTAGT. CDR3 length: 16 amino acids. V shed 6 bases, J shed 2 bases, and the junction held 10 bases outside the gene matches. The TCR originated in a man aged 25 to 45 in good health. The V gene is TRBV6-4, the J gene TRBJ2-3, with 8 bases aligning to TRBD2. Sequencing was done on a sample of blood. The CDR3, as DNA: TGTGCCAGCAGACAGAATAGCGGGGCCCCCACAGATACGCAGTATTTT. Translating gives CASRQNSGAPTDTQYF.